A single sample gave rise to the 9 T cell receptor beta chains below, sequenced in a study of T cells in Graves' hyperthyroidism and ophthalmopathy. The investigators amplified TCR beta CDR3 regions from RNA transcripts. TCR CDR3 underwent first-round RT-PCR with the HTBI primer set. TCRdb used MiXCR to reprocess the multiplex PCR reads, holding one entry per CDR3 protein. The profile shows roughly 380,000 distinct CDR3 sequences, around 13% of them singletons. Sequencing input: blood. These receptors came from a woman between 55 and 75 years old with Graves' hyperthyroidism.

This clonotype was picked up many times. The chain recombines TRBV11-2 with TRBJ2-5, with D uncertain. The CDR3 runs to 14 residues. CDR1 and CDR2 from the germline V gene are SGHAT and FQNNGV. V was shortened by 0 bases and J by 3 bases, with 8 bases between the two germline ends. This CDR3 is CASSLDRQKETQYF. CDR3 nucleotides: TGTGCCAGCAGCTTAGATCGACAAAAAGAGACCCAGTACTTC.

This clonotype was found many times. The V call is TRBV20-1, the J call TRBJ2-7; no reliable D call. This CDR3 comprises 13 residues. Trimming left V 0 bases short and J 2 bases short, with 8 bases between. Germline-derived CDR1 and CDR2 are DFQATT and SNEGSKA (reference sequence). The CDR3, as DNA: TGCAGTGCTAGAGAAGGGTTGGCCTACGAGCAGTACTTC. Amino acid sequence: CSAREGLAYEQYF.

This clonotype was detected only a few times. The chain combines TRBV6-1 with TRBJ2-7; 7 bases agree with TRBD2. The CDR3 is 15 amino acids. The J segment lost 0 bases and the V segment lost 6 bases, leaving 8 bases of the junction unmatched. Germline lookup yields CDR1 MNHNS and CDR2 SASEGT. The CDR3 bases are TGTGCCAGCAGCAGCGGGACCGCCAACTCCTACGAGCAGTACTTC. Its protein is CASSSGTANSYEQYF.

The chain carries TRBV27 and TRBJ2-6; the D gene is possibly TRBD1 (5 bases). The CDR3 totals 15 residues. The V gene's germline CDR1 is MNHEY and CDR2 SMNVEV (reference sequence). V lost 4 bases, J lost 2 bases, and 9 bases lay in between. This chain's CDR3 is CASSWGSPGANVLTF. Written as DNA, the CDR3 is TGTGCCAGCAGTTGGGGCTCGCCTGGGGCCAACGTCCTGACTTTC.

In its sample, this clonotype was seen a few times. The CDR3 DNA reads as TGTGCCAGCAGAAAGCCTCCGCCGCCGGGCAACGAGCAGTACTTC. Amino acid sequence: CASRKPPPPGNEQYF. The chain recombines TRBV3-1 with TRBJ2-7, with unresolved D. In germline, CDR1 is LGHDT, CDR2 YNNKEL (reference sequence). Trimming took 6 bases from V and 5 from J, leaving 20 bases between them. The length of the CDR3 is 15 residues.

This clonotype appeared many times. This rearrangement joins TRBV7-9 to TRBJ2-3; D gene unclear. The CDR3 covers 15 residues. Germline lookup yields CDR1 SEHNR and CDR2 FQNEAQ (reference sequence). V gave up 5 bases and J gave up 0 bases, with 12 bases separating them. In DNA, the CDR3 is TGTGCCAGCAGCCCCCCAGGCGTAAGCACAGATACGCAGTATTTT. Its translation: CASSPPGVSTDTQYF.

Ten or more counts support this clonotype. This chain links TRBV7-3 with TRBJ2-3; D gene uncertain. CDR3 length: 16 residues. The V gene's germline CDR1 is SGHTA and CDR2 FQGTGA. The ends were cut back, 5 bases at V and 2 bases at J, with 17 bases in the middle. The CDR3 sequence: CASSTLINRNTDTQYF. CDR3 sequence (DNA): TGTGCCAGCAGCACCCTAATCAACAGAAACACAGATACGCAGTATTTT.

This clonotype was detected ten times or more. The chain carries TRBV19 and TRBJ1-2; 9 nucleotides match TRBD1. Trimming took 4 bases from V and 8 from J; bases not matched to a gene: 11. CDR1 and CDR2 (germline): LNHDA, SQIVND (reference sequence). This CDR3 region has 15 residues. The CDR3 protein is CASSRLTGTGRGYTF. The CDR3, as DNA: TGTGCCAGTAGTAGACTGACCGGGACAGGGCGAGGCTACACCTTC.

This chain joins TRBV19 and TRBJ2-7, with 9 bases fitting TRBD1. V trimming: 7 bases; J trimming: 2 bases; junction bases outside the gene matches: 6. This CDR3 comprises 14 residues. Germline V gene data show CDR1 as LNHDA and CDR2 as SQIVND (reference sequence). The CDR3: CASTGQGIPYEQYF. Here the CDR3 DNA reads TGTGCCAGTACTGGACAGGGGATTCCCTACGAGCAGTACTTC.